This entry features one T cell receptor beta chain sequence. The data derive from a study of blood T cell repertoires in COVID-19. The data were produced by immunoSEQ multiplex PCR, yet TCRdb's version contains in-frame clones alone and is incomplete. The sample has fewer than 350,000 clones; about 89% are singletons. Trimming took 8 bases from V and 3 from J; bases not matched to a gene: 4. The CDR3 length is 12 residues. The germline V gene has CDR1 MDHEN and CDR2 SYDVKM. Donors in Cohort 3 who had recovered were those with two negative PCRs, healthcare professional clearance, or resolution of their symptoms.

The specimen was PBMCs or T cells enriched from blood (not recorded which). The gene calls are TRBV28 and TRBJ2-7; the match to TRBD2 covers 7 bases. This sequence originates from a woman aged 40 to 50 who had recovered from COVID-19. The CDR3, as DNA: TGTGCCAGCCGGATAGCGGGCTACGAGCAGTACTTC. Its translation: CASRIAGYEQYF.